The clone carrying this TCR beta chain was seen more than once but under ten times. The antigen is not known. CDR1 is MNHEY and CDR2 is SMNVEV in the germline V gene (reference sequence). The CDR3 is made up of 14 amino acids. V lost 3 bases to trimming and J lost 1 base, with 10 bases between them. This entry belongs to a study of blood T cells in healthy people across ages. The study, taken as a whole, reports: With unsorted PBMCs, a conclusive comparison of naive versus antigen-experienced cells was not possible. Compared with aged donors, long-lived donors showed fewer expanded clones, suggesting selection.

The sample providers were healthy Caucasian people from Russia, aged about 6 to 90. The second PCR ran about 6 to 11 cycles with a sample-barcoded 5' primer and J-beta primers. Researchers report that a template-switch adaptor with 12 random nucleotides tagged each cDNA molecule. Using its own MiXCR run on the 5' RACE reads, TCRdb lists one record per CDR3 protein. The table lists about 1 million distinct CDR3 sequences, more than 35% of them singletons, with about 19% in the top ten. Sequencing was done on a sample of blood. This TCR came from a woman aged 55-75 years in good health. The chain uses TRBV27 and TRBJ2-7, with D tentatively TRBD1 (6 bases). The CDR3 loop is CASSFITGSYEQYF. The CDR3 DNA is TGTGCCAGCAGTTTCATCACAGGGTCCTACGAGCAGTACTTC.